These 27 T cell receptor beta chains share one sample of origin, sequenced in a study of Graves' ophthalmopathy and Graves' hyperthyroidism. As the template, RNA transcripts were used to amplify TCR beta CDR3 regions. Second-round multiplex PCR came after first-round RT-PCR with HTBI primers. In TCRdb, the multiplex PCR reads were re-called with MiXCR into one record per CDR3 protein. The repertoire has about 550,000 distinct CDR3 sequences, under 45% of them found once; the top ten carry less than 4.5%. Sequenced material: peripheral blood or thyroid tissue (not recorded which). Receptor source: an adult man with Graves' hyperthyroidism.

This chain links TRBV27 with TRBJ2-7; D ambiguous. V was clipped by 4 bases and J by 3 bases, with 10 bases between them. This CDR3 has 13 amino acids. The germline CDR1 and CDR2 sequences are MNHEY and SMNVEV (reference sequence). In DNA, the CDR3 is TGTGCCAGCAGTTACCGGAGTTACTACGAGCAGTACTTC. Encoded protein: CASSYRSYYEQYF.

Ten or more counts support this clonotype. This chain joins TRBV10-3 and TRBJ2-7; D ambiguous. The CDR3 is made up of 13 amino acids. Trimming cost V 2 bases and J 2 bases, with 7 bases left between them. The germline CDR1 and CDR2 sequences are ENHRY and SYGVKD. CDR3 coding DNA: TGTGCCATCAGTGAGGTAGTACCCTACGAGCAGTACTTC. Translation: CAISEVVPYEQYF.

This clonotype was seen repeatedly, ten times or more. This chain connects TRBV29-1 to TRBJ1-3; D is ambiguous. The CDR3 is 14 amino acids. Trimming pared 2 bases from V and 1 base from J, leaving 9 bases between. Germline loops: CDR1 SQVTM, CDR2 ANQGSEA. The CDR3 sequence: CSVEPNASGNTIYF. Written as DNA, the CDR3 is TGCAGCGTTGAACCCAATGCATCTGGAAACACCATATATTTT. Drawing the rest from reference TRBV29-1 and TRBJ1-3, the complete variable domain is SAVISQKPSRDICQRGTSLTIQCQVDSQVTMMFWYRQQPGQSLTLIATANQGSEATYESGFVIDKFPISRPNLTFSTLTVSNMSPEDSSIYLCSVEPNASGNTIYFGEGSWLTVV.

Regarding this clonotype: Germline is not matched at one junction end, which may reflect a read error. The genes are TRBV10-2 and TRBJ2-7; 9 bases align to TRBD1. The CDR3 runs 13 residues. Per germline, CDR1 WSHSY and CDR2 SAAADI. This CDR3 is CATLRDRAGEQYF. The CDR3 coding sequence is TGTGCCACCCTACGGGACAGGGCCGGAGAGCAGTACTTC.

A remark on this clonotype: A read error is possible here, since a much larger clone lies one base away. The rearrangement uses TRBV5-1 and TRBJ2-5; no definite D call. The V end was cut by 4 bases, the J end by 1 base, with 17 bases between. Germline values: CDR1 SGHRS, CDR2 YFSETQ. The CDR3 has 16 residues. CDR3 sequence (DNA): TGCGCCAGCAGCAATAACTCCGGGCGAGTCCAAGAGACCCAGTACTTC. It yields the protein CASSNNSGRVQETQYF.

The chain employs TRBV25-1 and TRBJ2-2; 7 bases line up with TRBD1. Looked up from germline, CDR1 is MGHDK and CDR2 is SYGVNS. The V segment lost 5 bases and the J segment 3 bases; nucleotides outside the gene matches: 6. The length of the CDR3 is 15 residues. The CDR3 here is CASSNSGTDTGELFF. CDR3 DNA sequence: TGTGCCAGCAGTAATTCAGGGACAGACACCGGGGAGCTGTTTTTT.

This clonotype was counted ten times or more. The chain has TRBV19 and TRBJ1-5; 7 positions agree with TRBD1. Germline trimming cut 6 bases from V and 5 bases from J; bases unmatched to any gene: 13. This CDR3 has 16 amino acids. Germline CDR1 LNHDA, CDR2 SQIVND (reference sequence). The DNA of the CDR3 is TGTGCCAGTAGCCGAACTTCAGGGCAGGGGGATCAGCCCCAGCATTTT. The encoded protein is CASSRTSGQGDQPQHF.

The rearrangement joins TRBV20-1 to TRBJ2-7; 13 nucleotides align to TRBD2. Trimming at V came to 6 bases and at J to 2 bases, leaving 19 bases not matched to a gene. The CDR3 extends over 19 amino acids. The germline CDR1 and CDR2 sequences are DFQATT and SNEGSKA (reference sequence). CDR3 sequence: CSAIGLAGADSASTYEQYF. The DNA of the CDR3 is TGCAGTGCCATCGGACTAGCGGGGGCCGATAGTGCCTCGACCTACGAGCAGTACTTC.

V usage is TRBV19 and J usage is TRBJ1-4, with no clear D. Looked up from germline, CDR1 is LNHDA and CDR2 is SQIVND (reference sequence). The CDR3 consists of 13 residues. The V end was cut by 1 base, the J end by 5 bases, with 5 bases between. As DNA, the CDR3 is TGTGCCAGTAGTATAGGACGGAATGAAAAACTGTTTTTT. Translated: CASSIGRNEKLFF. Variable domain in full (rest from reference TRBV19 and TRBJ1-4): DGGITQSPKYLFRKEGQNVTLSCEQNLNHDAMYWYRQDPGQGLRLIYYSQIVNDFQKGDIAEGYSVSREKKESFPLTVTSAQKNPTAFYLCASSIGRNEKLFFGSGTQLSVL.

The V and J genes are TRBV30 and TRBJ2-3; 12 nucleotides agree with TRBD2. The CDR3 length is 15 residues. Germline trimming cut 2 bases from V and 2 bases from J; bases unmatched to any gene: 2. Germline V gene lookup returns CDR1 GTSNPN and CDR2 SVGIG (reference sequence). The chain's CDR3 is CAWSRTSGNTDTQYF. The DNA of the CDR3 is TGTGCCTGGAGTCGGACTAGCGGGAACACAGATACGCAGTATTTT.

This clonotype was counted at least ten times. The chain employs TRBV7-9 and TRBJ1-1, with D perhaps matching TRBD1 (5 bases). V was cut by 6 bases and J by 1 base, with 9 bases left in between. CDR3 size: 13 residues. Germline assignment: CDR1 SEHNR and CDR2 FQNEAQ (reference sequence). The chain's CDR3 is CASRDGGNTEAFF. The CDR3 nucleotides are TGTGCCAGCAGGGACGGGGGGAACACTGAAGCTTTCTTT. Drawing the rest from reference TRBV7-9 and TRBJ1-1, the complete variable domain is DTGVSQNPRHKITKRGQNVTFRCDPISEHNRLYWYRQTLGQGPEFLTYFQNEAQLEKSRLLSDRFSAERPKGSFSTLEIQRTEQGDSAMYLCASRDGGNTEAFFGQGTRLTVV.

The chain combines TRBV5-1 with TRBJ1-3; D is perhaps TRBD1 (5 bases). With 0 bases removed from V and 4 bases from J, the gap between germline ends came to 11 bases. The CDR3 has 15 amino acids. Per the germline V gene, CDR1 is SGHRS and CDR2 is YFSETQ. The CDR3 loop reads CASSLGDLGGNTIYF. The CDR3 DNA sequence: TGCGCCAGCAGCTTGGGGGACCTAGGAGGAAACACCATATATTTT.

In this sample, this clonotype turned up a few times. The V and J genes are TRBV7-9 and TRBJ2-1; D call uncertain. The V end was cut by 2 bases, the J end by 7 bases, with 15 bases between. Looked up from germline, CDR1 is SEHNR and CDR2 is FQNEAQ (reference sequence). This CDR3 has 15 residues. The CDR3 region is CASSLWRSVGNEQFF. CDR3 DNA: TGTGCCAGCAGCTTATGGCGTTCGGTCGGGAATGAGCAGTTCTTC.

This clonotype was observed many times. The chain uses TRBV20-1 and TRBJ1-4; D not resolved. This CDR3 spans 16 amino acids. Germline CDR1 is DFQATT and CDR2 is SNEGSKA (reference sequence). Trimming took 2 bases from V and 0 from J, leaving 13 bases between them. This CDR3 reads CSARKSGSATNEKLFF. In DNA form, the CDR3 reads TGCAGTGCTAGAAAGAGTGGCAGTGCAACTAATGAAAAACTGTTTTTT.

Ten or more counts support this clonotype. The V call is TRBV2, the J call TRBJ2-2; TRBD2 matches at 14 bases. V dropped 6 bases and J dropped 6; count of bases not matched to a gene: 6. The CDR3 extends over 16 amino acids. Germline values: CDR1 SNHLY, CDR2 FYNNEI. CDR3 residues: CASSGLAGGAAGELFF. The CDR3 DNA reads TGTGCCAGCAGCGGACTAGCGGGAGGTGCCGCCGGGGAGCTGTTTTTT.

Ten or more counts support this clonotype. The chain joins TRBV28 to TRBJ2-7; D is undetermined. Germline loops: CDR1 MDHEN, CDR2 SYDVKM. This CDR3 region has 15 residues. Trimming took off 4 bases at V and 2 bases at J, with 15 bases between the two ends. The CDR3 loop reads CASSSPGSSAYEQYF. The DNA of the CDR3 is TGTGCCAGCAGTTCGCCCGGATCCAGCGCCTACGAGCAGTACTTC.

At least ten counts were recorded for this clonotype. CDR3 sequence reads: CSVVGTGFYEQYF. The CDR3 nucleotides read TGCAGCGTTGTTGGGACAGGGTTCTACGAGCAGTACTTC. V is TRBV29-1 and J is TRBJ2-7, with TRBD1 matching 9 bases. The germline gives CDR1 SQVTM, CDR2 ANQGSEA. This CDR3 is built from 13 residues. After removal of 4 bases from V and 3 bases from J, the junction contained 4 bases not matched to a gene.

This clonotype came up many times. This chain uses TRBV11-2 with TRBJ2-7; no reliable D call. The CDR3 consists of 15 residues. V shed 1 base and J shed 2 bases, with 12 bases lying between them. Per germline, CDR1 SGHAT and CDR2 FQNNGV. Written as DNA, the CDR3 is TGTGCCAGCAGCTTAGCGATTGGCCTGACCTACGAGCAGTACTTC. Translation: CASSLAIGLTYEQYF.

Here the CDR3 reads CASSPPRDIGELFF. Written as DNA, the CDR3 is TGTGCCAGCAGCCCCCCCCGGGACATCGGGGAGCTGTTTTTT. The chain employs TRBV12-3 or TRBV12-4 and TRBJ2-2; TRBD1 is a possible D gene (6 bases). The CDR3 has 14 residues. The V end was cut by 6 bases, the J end by 7 bases, with 15 bases between.

The gene calls are TRBV12-3 or TRBV12-4 and TRBJ2-7; 9 nucleotides align to TRBD1. The CDR3 has 14 residues. With V trimmed by 6 bases and J by 1 base, 4 bases remained unmatched. The CDR3 here is CASRTGGLSYEQYF. CDR3 bases: TGTGCCAGCAGGACAGGGGGGCTATCCTACGAGCAGTACTTC.

The chain employs TRBV5-1 and TRBJ1-6; D might be TRBD1 (5 bases). Germline CDR1 SGHRS, CDR2 YFSETQ. There are 15 residues in the CDR3. Trimming removed 1 base at V and 8 bases at J, with 13 bases between. For the CDR3, the DNA is TGCGCCAGCAGCTTGTTAGGGGAGGGTCATTCACCCCTCCACTTT. It translates to CASSLLGEGHSPLHF.

The chain uses TRBV7-9 and TRBJ2-3; D is unresolved. Germline V gene lookup returns CDR1 SEHNR and CDR2 FQNEAQ (reference sequence). This CDR3 has 12 amino acids. V shed 0 bases and J shed 6 bases, with 4 bases lying between them. The chain's CDR3 is CASSLAVDTQYF. DNA for the CDR3: TGTGCCAGCAGCTTAGCGGTGGATACGCAGTATTTT.

To note about this clonotype: One junction end disagrees with the germline gene, perhaps due to a read error. This chain uses TRBV7-8 with TRBJ2-3; D is perhaps TRBD1 (6 bases). This CDR3 spans 16 amino acids. Per the germline V gene, CDR1 is SGHVS and CDR2 is FQNEAQ. CDR3 bases: TGTGCCGGCAGCTTAAATGGGCAGGGGATTTCAGATACGCAGTATTTT. This sequence encodes CAGSLNGQGISDTQYF.

V is TRBV7-9 and J is TRBJ2-2, with TRBD1 matching over 10 bases. Germline assignment: CDR1 SEHNR and CDR2 FQNEAQ (reference sequence). V dropped 7 bases and J dropped 4; count of bases not matched to a gene: 12. There are 17 residues in the CDR3. The CDR3 bases are TGTGCCAGCATCCAAACCGGGACAGGGGTCGGCACCGGGGAGCTGTTTTTT. Translation gives CASIQTGTGVGTGELFF.

This clonotype turned up a few times. Mismatch with germline at one junction end may stem from a read error. The chain combines TRBV20-1 with TRBJ2-7; 12 nucleotides agree with TRBD1. This CDR3 spans 11 amino acids. From germline, CDR1 is DFQATT and CDR2 SNEGSKA (reference sequence). The CDR3 sequence is CSARGDRGQFF. The CDR3 DNA is TGCAGTGCTAGAGGGGACAGGGGGCAATTCTTC.

This chain links TRBV6-6 with TRBJ2-7; no reliable D call. V was cut by 0 bases and J by 6 bases, with 9 bases left in between. The V gene's germline CDR1 is MNHNY and CDR2 SVGAGI (reference sequence). The CDR3 runs 13 residues. The CDR3 bases are TGTGCCAGCAGTTACTCGGTAGGGCGCGAGCAGTACTTC. This translates into CASSYSVGREQYF.

The chain combines TRBV9 with TRBJ2-7, with TRBD2 matching 9 bases. V lost 4 bases to trimming and J lost 5 bases; unmatched junction nucleotides: 7. Germline loops: CDR1 SGDLS, CDR2 YYNGEE. The CDR3 consists of 14 residues. DNA for the CDR3: TGTGCCAGCAGCCCGGGACTAGCTAGGGACGAGCAGTACTTC. Its protein is CASSPGLARDEQYF.